Below are 2 T cell receptor beta chains sequenced from a single sample in a study of blood T cell repertoires in COVID-19. Method: immunoSEQ multiplex PCR; TCRdb's copy keeps in-frame clones and lacks some. The sample lists some 360,000 clones, around 90% occurring once. Sequenced: peripheral blood. The receptor set was obtained from a woman aged 55-69 years with COVID-19, enrolled during active disease.

This sequence joins TRBV4-1 and TRBJ2-3, with 7 bases fitting TRBD2. Per the germline V gene, CDR1 is MGHRA and CDR2 is YSYEKL. This CDR3 is built from 15 residues. Trimming at V came to 2 bases and at J to 5 bases, leaving 7 bases not matched to a gene. The CDR3 region is CASSQPTSWGDTQYF. CDR3 nucleotide sequence: TGCGCCAGCAGCCAACCGACTAGCTGGGGAGATACGCAGTATTTT.

This chain uses TRBV29-1 with TRBJ2-7; D gene unclear. This CDR3 is built from 12 residues. The V and J ends lost 7 bases and 4 bases respectively, with 14 bases between them. Germline assignment: CDR1 SQVTM and CDR2 ANQGSEA. The CDR3 protein is CSASRDRYEQYF. The CDR3 DNA reads TGCAGCGCCTCCCGAGATCGATACGAGCAGTACTTC.